The 10 T cell receptor beta chains listed next were all sequenced from one sample in a study of blood T cells in healthy people across ages. Primers used in a second PCR of roughly 6 to 11 cycles were a sample-barcoded 5' primer and a J-beta primer mix. TCRdb independently ran MiXCR on the 5' RACE reads; one entry per CDR3 protein. The sample carries some 370,000 distinct CDR3 sequences, approximately 47% recorded once. The specimen sequenced was blood. The receptors were gathered from a man aged 55 to 70 in good health.

J is TRBJ2-7 and V is TRBV4-3, with 8 bases aligning to TRBD2. The CDR3 is made up of 14 amino acids. Trimming took 7 bases from V and 0 from J; bases not matched to a gene: 5. Germline V gives CDR1 LGHNA, CDR2 YSLEER. CDR3 amino acids: CASTQRESSYEQYF. CDR3 nucleotide sequence: TGCGCCAGCACCCAGCGGGAGAGCTCCTACGAGCAGTACTTC.

This rearrangement joins TRBV20-1 to TRBJ2-7; no clear D gene. The CDR3 runs 16 residues. The germline V gene has CDR1 DFQATT and CDR2 SNEGSKA (reference sequence). The ends were cut back, 2 bases at V and 7 bases at J, with 24 bases in the middle. This CDR3 reads CSARFSGGGTYNEQYF. The CDR3 DNA is TGCAGTGCTAGATTCTCAGGCGGCGGTACCTACAATGAGCAGTACTTC.

With respect to this clonotype: A much larger clone lies one base from this, so it may be a read error. The chain carries TRBV29-1 and TRBJ2-5, with TRBD1 matching 9 bases. Germline trimming cut 4 bases from V and 11 bases from J; bases unmatched to any gene: 14. The germline gives CDR1 SQVTM, CDR2 ANQGSEA. The CDR3 spans 14 residues. CDR3 region: CSVATGTGHNEQYF. CDR3 coding DNA: TGCAGCGTTGCAACCGGGACAGGGCACAATGAGCAGTACTTC.

The chain carries TRBV28 and TRBJ2-3; no firm D call. The CDR3 loop spans 16 amino acids. Germline CDR1 MDHEN, CDR2 SYDVKM. The germline V and J ends were trimmed by 4 bases and 3 bases, with 17 bases remaining between them. CDR3 in amino acids: CASSSPELGATDTQYF. The CDR3 DNA sequence: TGTGCCAGCAGTTCGCCGGAACTCGGAGCAACAGATACGCAGTATTTT.

The rearrangement links TRBV20-1 to TRBJ1-6; D not certain. Trimming left V 1 base short and J 2 bases short, with 12 bases between. This CDR3 has 16 amino acids. The germline V gene has CDR1 DFQATT and CDR2 SNEGSKA (reference sequence). CDR3 region: CSARGETIPYNSPLHF. The CDR3 DNA reads TGCAGTGCTAGAGGGGAAACTATCCCCTATAATTCACCCCTCCACTTT.

This chain's CDR3 is CASSLQVSYNEQFF. The CDR3 bases are TGTGCCAGCAGCTTACAGGTCTCCTACAATGAGCAGTTCTTC. The J gene is TRBJ2-1, the V gene TRBV11-2, with D hard to call. CDR3 length: 14 residues. Germline V gene lookup returns CDR1 SGHAT and CDR2 FQNNGV. Deletions cut 2 bases from V and 0 bases from J, with 5 bases between.

Comment on this clonotype: With a much larger clone just one base away, this may be a read error. The V gene is TRBV12-3 or TRBV12-4, the J gene TRBJ2-7, with 10 bases identical to TRBD2. This CDR3 contains 14 residues. For the CDR3, the DNA is TGTGCCAGCAGTCTAGCGGGAGCTTCTACCGAGCAGTACTTC. It specifies CASSLAGASTEQYF.

There are a few counts of this clonotype. The V call is TRBV5-1, the J call TRBJ2-4; 9 bases map to TRBD2. The J call is in doubt because the DNA end fits TRBJ2-7 better. Germline CDR1 SGHRS, CDR2 YFSETQ. This CDR3 has 16 amino acids. This chain's CDR3 is CASRLDIAGARNEQYF. The CDR3 nucleotides are TGCGCCAGCAGATTAGATATAGCGGGGGCGAGGAACGAGCAGTACTTC.

This clonotype has a handful of counts. This chain uses TRBV4-3 with TRBJ1-1; no clear D gene. V was clipped by 4 bases and J by 1 base, with 7 bases between them. Germline V lookup: CDR1 LGHNA, CDR2 YSLEER. The CDR3 contains 13 residues. The CDR3 DNA follows: TGCGCCAGCAGCCGGGCGACGAACACTGAAGCTTTCTTT. Its protein is CASSRATNTEAFF.

The V gene is TRBV20-1, the J gene TRBJ2-1; 10 bases agree with TRBD2. From germline, CDR1 is DFQATT and CDR2 SNEGSKA (reference sequence). With 0 bases clipped from V and 5 bases from J, the junction kept 10 bases outside the gene matches. The length of the CDR3 is 17 residues. In nucleotides, the CDR3 is TGCAGTGCTAGAGATTGGGTGCGAGCGGGAGGGGACAATGAGCAGTTCTTC. Translating gives CSARDWVRAGGDNEQFF.